The rows below give T cell receptor beta chains drawn from one sample of a study of T cells in Graves' hyperthyroidism and ophthalmopathy. From the multiplex PCR reads, TCRdb called clonotypes with MiXCR, one entry per CDR3 protein. The repertoire includes around 280,000 distinct CDR3 sequences, roughly 15% of them detected once, and roughly 7.7% sits in the top ten. The sequencing sample was made of blood. These receptors were collected from a woman in her thirties or forties with Graves' hyperthyroidism. Each CDR3 is given with its conserved first and last residue. A D gene is named only where the DNA matches it firmly. A row's size may be missing; if present it is once, few, many or a size class.

V gene,D gene,clone size,J gene,CDR3 length,CDR3 protein,CDR3 DNA
TRBV2,TRBD2,many,TRBJ2-5,14,CASSEGLARETQYF,TGTGCCAGCAGTGAAGGACTAGCGAGAGAGACCCAGTACTTC
TRBV4-1,-,many,TRBJ1-2,14,CASSQDKGYYGYTF,TGCGCCAGCAGCCAAGATAAAGGTTACTATGGCTACACCTTC
TRBV7-9,TRBD2,many,TRBJ2-1,19,CASTKLRGGRGFTYNEQFF,TGTGCCAGCACTAAATTAAGAGGCGGGAGGGGGTTTACCTACAATGAGCAGTTCTTC
TRBV5-6,TRBD2,few,TRBJ2-2,16,CASSPLAGSNTGELFF,TGTGCCAGCAGCCCGCTAGCGGGCTCGAACACCGGGGAGCTGTTTTTT
TRBV9,-,few,TRBJ2-1,13,CASSGVSYNEQFF,TGTGCCAGCAGCGGGGTCTCCTACAATGAGCAGTTCTTC
TRBV7-2,-,many,TRBJ2-7,15,CASSWSDSSDYEQYF,TGTGCCAGCAGCTGGTCTGACTCCTCCGACTACGAGCAGTACTTC
TRBV15,TRBD1,few,TRBJ2-1,17,CATSVSRGGSVLNEQFF,TGTGCCACCAGCGTGTCGAGAGGGGGCTCGGTCTTGAATGAGCAGTTCTTC
TRBV28,-,-,TRBJ2-5,17,CASSLWTGRAYQETQYF,TGTGCCAGCAGTTTGTGGACAGGGAGGGCGTACCAAGAGACCCAGTACTTC
TRBV7-2,-,-,TRBJ1-4,12,CASTVIGGELFF,TGTGCCAGCACCGTTATAGGGGGGGAACTGTTTTTT
TRBV27,TRBD1,many,TRBJ1-5,14,CASRPGQGNQPQHF,TGTGCCAGCAGACCGGGACAGGGGAATCAGCCCCAGCATTTT
TRBV2,-,-,TRBJ1-2,12,CASTMGPESATF,TGTGCCAGCACAATGGGGCCCGAGTCCGCCACCTTC
TRBV6-1,-,many,TRBJ1-1,15,CASTKTWGVDTEAFF,TGTGCCAGCACGAAGACCTGGGGGGTTGATACTGAAGCTTTCTTT
TRBV6-5,-,-,TRBJ2-5,17,CASSYYQPGLYQETQYF,TGTGCCAGCAGTTACTACCAACCGGGACTTTACCAAGAGACCCAGTACTTC
TRBV7-2,-,many,TRBJ1-2,13,CASSFDRFYGYTF,TGTGCCAGCAGCTTTGACAGATTCTATGGCTACACCTTC
TRBV10-3,-,once,TRBJ1-2,12,CAISEPGISYTF,TGTGCCATCAGTGAGCCAGGGATCAGCTACACCTTC
TRBV4-2,-,many,TRBJ2-7,16,CASSRALISDSYEQYF,TGTGCCAGCAGCCGGGCTTTAATTAGCGACTCCTACGAGCAGTACTTC
TRBV6-1,-,many,TRBJ2-1,13,CASSDRDVNEQFF,TGTGCCAGCAGTGACCGGGACGTCAATGAGCAGTTCTTC
TRBV6-1,TRBD2,many,TRBJ2-3,14,CASSFPDSGDTQYF,TGTGCCAGCAGTTTCCCCGATAGCGGGGATACGCAGTATTTT
TRBV18,-,many,TRBJ2-2,13,CASSPGSTGELFF,TGTGCCAGCTCACCGGGGAGCACCGGGGAGCTGTTTTTT
TRBV28,-,many,TRBJ1-5,14,CASSLSREGQPQHF,TGTGCCAGCAGTTTATCCAGGGAGGGTCAGCCCCAGCATTTT
TRBV24-1,-,many,TRBJ2-1,17,CATSGATGSGDLYVQFF,TGTGCCACCAGTGGGGCAACTGGTTCCGGGGATCTATATGTGCAGTTCTTC
TRBV7-9,-,many,TRBJ2-1,13,CASSRTVYNEQFF,TGTGCCAGCAGCCGGACAGTATACAATGAGCAGTTCTTC
TRBV2,TRBD2,many,TRBJ2-3,13,CASSPGLAHTQYF,TGTGCCAGCAGTCCGGGACTAGCGCATACGCAGTATTTT
TRBV2,-,many,TRBJ2-2,15,CASSRLDSYTGELFF,TGTGCCAGCAGTCGACTCGACAGTTACACCGGGGAGCTGTTTTTT
TRBV12-3/TRBV12-4,TRBD2,few,TRBJ2-1,13,CASSSSGRDEQFF,TGTGCCAGCAGTTCTAGCGGGAGGGATGAGCAGTTCTTC
TRBV6-1,TRBD1,many,TRBJ1-2,13,CASRTGQGYGYTF,TGTGCCAGCAGAACGGGACAGGGGTATGGCTACACCTTC
TRBV5-1,-,many,TRBJ1-2,15,CASSLVAGENYGYTF,TGCGCCAGCAGCTTGGTTGCAGGGGAAAACTATGGCTACACCTTC
TRBV20-1,-,many,TRBJ2-1,14,CSARSRAVIYEQFF,TGCAGTGCTAGGTCGCGGGCCGTTATATATGAGCAGTTCTTC
TRBV29-1,-,-,TRBJ1-3,13,CSIDGQDENTIYF,TGCAGCATTGACGGTCAGGATGAAAACACCATATATTTT
TRBV29-1,-,many,TRBJ2-1,15,CSVVVAAGLLNEQFF,TGCAGCGTTGTCGTCGCGGCCGGGCTCCTAAATGAGCAGTTCTTC
TRBV10-3,-,many,TRBJ2-1,15,CAIRPGTSSYNEQFF,TGTGCCATCAGGCCCGGGACTTCCTCCTACAATGAGCAGTTCTTC
TRBV4-1,-,-,TRBJ1-3,15,CASSQGAQPGNTIYF,TGCGCCAGCAGCCAAGGGGCCCAGCCGGGAAACACCATATATTTT
TRBV30,-,many,TRBJ2-5,15,CAWSVDRGNQETQYF,TGTGCCTGGAGTGTGGATAGGGGAAACCAAGAGACCCAGTACTTC
TRBV20-1,-,many,TRBJ2-7,14,CSASERVGRSEQYF,TGCAGTGCTAGTGAGCGCGTAGGGAGGTCCGAGCAGTACTTC
TRBV28,TRBD1,many,TRBJ1-5,16,CASSLGGGAGNQPQHF,TGTGCCAGCAGTTTAGGAGGGGGCGCGGGCAATCAGCCCCAGCATTTT
TRBV24-1,TRBD1,many,TRBJ2-1,11,CATSAGTGTFF,TGTGCCACCAGTGCGGGGACAGGAACGTTCTTC
TRBV6-1,TRBD1,many,TRBJ2-3,14,CASRGTGGPDTQYF,TGTGCCAGCAGAGGGACAGGGGGCCCAGATACGCAGTATTTT
TRBV5-1,-,many,TRBJ2-2,15,CASSPGQSNTGELFF,TGCGCCAGCAGCCCGGGACAATCCAACACCGGGGAGCTGTTTTTT
TRBV2,-,many,TRBJ1-5,14,CASSETGRGQPQHF,TGTGCCAGCAGTGAAACTGGTAGGGGCCAGCCCCAGCATTTT
TRBV20-1,-,-,TRBJ1-6,13,CSARDKDNSPLHF,TGCAGTGCTAGGGACAAAGATAATTCACCCCTCCACTTT
TRBV4-1,-,-,TRBJ1-1,15,CASSQESTGNTEAFF,TGCGCCAGCAGCCAAGAGAGTACAGGGAACACTGAAGCTTTCTTT
TRBV2,-,many,TRBJ2-3,12,CASGLGTDTQYF,TGTGCCAGCGGGTTGGGCACAGATACGCAGTATTTT
TRBV11-2,-,few,TRBJ1-6,15,CASSLNRAGNSPLHF,TGTGCCAGCAGCTTAAATCGAGCGGGAAATTCACCCCTCCACTTT
TRBV6-1,-,-,TRBJ2-5,17,CASSEPREHLLQETQYF,TGTGCCAGCAGTGAACCCCGGGAACACCTCCTTCAAGAGACCCAGTACTTC
TRBV7-9,-,many,TRBJ1-1,14,CASSLPTRDTEAFF,TGTGCCAGCAGCTTGCCTACAAGGGACACTGAAGCTTTCTTT
TRBV2,TRBD1,few,TRBJ2-4,14,CASRVTGQGAAGYF,TGTGCCAGCAGAGTGACGGGACAGGGGGCAGCGGGGTACTTC
TRBV2,-,many,TRBJ2-2,13,CASSVGGPGELFF,TGTGCCAGCAGTGTTGGGGGGCCCGGGGAGCTGTTTTTT
TRBV20-1,-,many,TRBJ2-1,11,CSGTNYNEQFF,TGCAGTGGGACCAACTACAATGAGCAGTTCTTC
TRBV28,TRBD2,few,TRBJ2-1,13,CACSGRGVIEQFF,TGTGCCTGTTCGGGGCGGGGGGTCATTGAGCAGTTCTTC
TRBV11-2,TRBD2,many,TRBJ2-1,16,CASSRPGGLAAPGQFF,TGTGCCAGCAGCCGTCCCGGGGGACTAGCGGCGCCTGGGCAGTTCTTC
TRBV20-1,TRBD1,few,TRBJ2-1,15,CSASFFRGQGREQFF,TGCAGTGCTAGTTTTTTCAGGGGGCAAGGCCGTGAGCAGTTCTTC
TRBV20-1,-,-,TRBJ2-3,14,CSALAPQGTDTQYF,TGCAGTGCCTTGGCGCCCCAGGGCACAGATACGCAGTATTTT
TRBV10-2,-,many,TRBJ1-2,12,CASGDINYGYTF,TGCGCCAGCGGGGACATAAACTATGGCTACACCTTC
TRBV12-3/TRBV12-4,-,few,TRBJ1-5,17,CASSLDTWGSSNQPQHF,TGTGCCAGCAGTTTAGATACTTGGGGATCTAGCAATCAGCCCCAGCATTTT
TRBV11-2,-,many,TRBJ1-4,15,CASSVRGSTNEKLFF,TGTGCCAGCAGCGTACGTGGGTCAACTAATGAAAAACTGTTTTTT